This TCR beta chain was identified during a study of human T cells and chemical hapten exposure. Separate cDNA molecules received unique molecular identifiers, which the library attached to them. One entry per CDR3 protein, called by TCRdb with MiXCR from the RACE reads. The sample consists of about 190,000 distinct CDR3 sequences, roughly a quarter of them appearing once. The time point denotes: patch test 3, about 24 weeks after DPC sensitization. Specified treatment: therapeutic diphenylcyclopropenone sensitization with weekly scalp DPC. The germline V gene encodes CDR1 SGHKS and CDR2 YYEKEE (reference sequence). V lost 2 bases and J 4 bases, leaving 12 bases between the germline ends. This CDR3 region has 14 residues.

The V call is TRBV5-5, the J call TRBJ2-5, with D possibly called TRBD1 or TRBD2 (6 bases each). Specimen: whole blood, collected in connection with sensitization to the hapten diphenylcyclopropenone (DPC). This receptor was taken from a woman aged 40 to 50 with alopecia areata. Some clones in this sample may be carry-over from other donors' samples. The DNA for the CDR3 is TGTGCCAGCAGCTTCACGGGGGCAGGAGAGACCCAGTACTTC. The encoded protein is CASSFTGAGETQYF.